Listed below are T cell receptor beta chains from one sample, sequenced in a study of identical twins. TCRdb used MiXCR to reprocess the 5' RACE reads, holding one entry per CDR3 protein. This sample carries 640,000 or so distinct CDR3 sequences, approximately 6% of them seen once, and the ten largest clones take roughly 1.8%. Sequencing used naive T cells sorted from blood. Source of these receptors: a man between 18 and 35 years old in good health. Both conserved end residues are part of each CDR3. The order of the fields is V gene, J gene, clone size, D gene, CDR3 protein, CDR3 DNA. A D gene is named only where the DNA matches it firmly. Size is omitted from some rows. Given values are once, few, many or a class for expanded clones.

TRBV28	TRBJ2-2	many	TRBD1	CASSRDSEWTGELFF	TGTGCCAGCAGTCGGGACAGCGAATGGACCGGGGAGCTGTTTTTT
TRBV20-1	TRBJ2-3	.	.	CSARLPEGTSTSTDTQYF	TGCAGTGCTAGGCTGCCAGAAGGGACCTCAACTAGCACAGATACGCAGTATTTT
TRBV5-1	TRBJ2-7	many	.	CASSSKTSYEQYF	TGCGCCAGCAGCTCAAAGACATCTTACGAGCAGTACTTC
TRBV29-1	TRBJ2-1	.	.	CSVVGYNEQFF	TGCAGCGTTGTGGGATACAATGAGCAGTTCTTC
TRBV20-1	TRBJ1-5	many	.	CSARGSGQPQHF	TGCAGTGCTAGAGGTAGCGGGCAGCCCCAGCATTTT
TRBV29-1	TRBJ1-2	many	TRBD1	CSVDFPGQGTYGYTF	TGCAGCGTTGACTTTCCGGGACAGGGGACCTATGGCTACACCTTC
TRBV6-1	TRBJ1-5	many	.	CASRRGSGQPQHF	TGTGCCAGCCGTCGGGGGAGCGGGCAGCCCCAGCATTTT
TRBV4-3	TRBJ2-2	.	.	CASSQATDTGELFF	TGCGCCAGCAGCCAGGCCACAGATACCGGGGAGCTGTTTTTT
TRBV3-1	TRBJ2-1	few	TRBD1	CASSQGQGAYEQFF	TGTGCCAGCAGCCAAGGACAGGGGGCTTATGAGCAGTTCTTC
TRBV27	TRBJ2-3	many	.	CASSLRGTDTQYF	TGTGCCAGCAGTTTGCGGGGAACAGATACGCAGTATTTT
TRBV29-1	TRBJ1-1	many	.	CSVETGLDTEAFF	TGCAGCGTTGAAACAGGGCTGGACACTGAAGCTTTCTTT
TRBV5-1	TRBJ2-6	.	.	CASSTTGNSGANVLTF	TGCGCCAGCAGCACCACAGGAAACTCTGGGGCCAACGTCCTGACTTTC
TRBV5-1	TRBJ2-3	many	TRBD2	CASSLRSSGTGTDTQYF	TGCGCCAGCAGCCTTCGGTCTAGCGGAACGGGGACAGATACGCAGTATTTT
TRBV24-1	TRBJ2-3	few	.	CATSRGQVADTQYF	TGTGCCACCAGTCGGGGGCAGGTGGCAGATACGCAGTATTTT
TRBV12-3/TRBV12-4	TRBJ2-1	.	.	CASSLGGLTQFF	TGTGCCAGCAGTTTAGGCGGTCTTACGCAGTTCTTC
TRBV20-1	TRBJ2-3	many	.	CSARDFRTATDTQYF	TGCAGTGCTAGAGACTTTAGGACAGCTACAGATACGCAGTATTTT
TRBV11-2	TRBJ2-2	.	.	CASSDGGELFF	TGTGCCAGCAGTGATGGCGGGGAGCTGTTTTTT
TRBV7-6	TRBJ2-2	.	.	CASTGQEAGELFF	TGTGCCAGCACCGGGCAGGAGGCCGGGGAGCTGTTTTTT